This TCR beta chain was observed in a study of blood T cell repertoires in COVID-19. The assay was immunoSEQ multiplex PCR, and TCRdb's table has in-frame clones only and misses some. The sample consists of 180,000 or so clones, about 86% of them appearing once. This clone was seen a handful of times. CDR1 is SGHRS, CDR2 YFSETQ, per germline. With 0 bases removed from V and 8 bases from J, the gap between germline ends came to 11 bases. This CDR3 comprises 13 residues. Material: peripheral blood. The source of this sequence is a man between 60 and 70 years old with acute or convalescent COVID-19. The gene calls are TRBV5-1 and TRBJ1-2; D might be TRBD1 (5 bases). The CDR3 DNA sequence: TGCGCCAGCAGCTTGGAGGGAGGGGTCGGCTACACCTTC. Its translation: CASSLEGGVGYTF.